The 13 T cell receptor beta chains given below trace back to one sample, sequenced in a study of Ad26.COV2.S vaccination and SARS-CoV-2 variants. Sample treatment: 15 to 20 received Ad26.COV2.S at low or high dose, single or two shots; about 5 received placebo; per-sample allocation not given. Sampling took place 63 days after the first vaccine or placebo injection. TCRdb keeps only in-frame clones here, not all; method: immunoSEQ multiplex PCR. The top ten clones hold 1.5% to 2% of a sample with under 600,000 clones, approximately 90% of them seen once. The sequencing used peripheral blood, collected in a trial of Ad26.COV2.S vaccine versus placebo. The receptor set was obtained from a person aged 18-65 years who received the Ad26.COV2.S COVID-19 vaccine or a placebo.

The V gene is TRBV7-9, the J gene TRBJ1-2, with 8 bases matching TRBD1. This CDR3 spans 13 amino acids. Germline lookup yields CDR1 SEHNR and CDR2 FQNEAQ (reference sequence). V lost 2 bases, J lost 8 bases, and 4 bases stayed unmatched. The CDR3 loop is CASSLPGGRGYTF. CDR3 sequence (DNA): TGTGCCAGCAGCTTACCAGGGGGCAGGGGCTACACCTTC.

This rearrangement joins TRBV18 to TRBJ1-2; D unclear. V was pared by 6 bases and J by 4 bases, with 12 bases between. The CDR3 consists of 13 residues. Germline V lookup: CDR1 KGHSH, CDR2 LQKENI. CDR3 DNA sequence: TGTGCCAGCTCCCACGACCTTAGCTATGGCTACACCTTC. It translates to CASSHDLSYGYTF.

This sequence joins TRBV2 and TRBJ1-2, with 8 nucleotides matching TRBD1. Unmatched junction bases numbered 10, after V lost 8 bases and J lost 2 bases. The CDR3 covers 15 residues. CDR1 is SNHLY and CDR2 is FYNNEI in the germline V gene. In nucleotides, the CDR3 is TGTGCCAGCGGACAGGGTTCCTTTCTGAACTATGGCTACACCTTC. Encoded protein: CASGQGSFLNYGYTF.

This rearrangement joins TRBV5-5 to TRBJ1-1; unclear D gene. The CDR3 consists of 17 residues. The germline V and J ends were trimmed by 0 bases and 0 bases, with 15 bases remaining between them. Germline V gene data show CDR1 as SGHKS and CDR2 as YYEKEE (reference sequence). The DNA for the CDR3 is TGTGCCAGCAGCTTGGTAGGCCCTAGGTGGGTGAACACTGAAGCTTTCTTT. The encoded protein is CASSLVGPRWVNTEAFF.

The rearrangement uses TRBV4-1 and TRBJ2-7; 8 bases match TRBD2. The CDR3 extends over 16 amino acids. V was pared by 3 bases and J by 0 bases, with 7 bases of the junction left unmatched. Germline values: CDR1 MGHRA, CDR2 YSYEKL. CDR3 protein: CASSQVAGGSSYEQYF. The DNA for the CDR3 is TGCGCCAGCAGCCAGGTGGCGGGGGGAAGCTCCTACGAGCAGTACTTC.

In this sample, this clone turned up once. The rearrangement joins TRBV11-2 to TRBJ2-3; 7 positions agree with TRBD1. The CDR3 runs to 15 residues. Trimming at V came to 3 bases and at J to 1 base, leaving 4 bases not matched to a gene. Germline CDR1 SGHAT, CDR2 FQNNGV. CDR3 in DNA: TGTGCCAGCAGCTTTAGGGGGCGAGGCACAGATACGCAGTATTTT. Amino acid sequence: CASSFRGRGTDTQYF.

The chain carries TRBV7-8 and TRBJ2-1; no reliable D call. V was shortened by 5 bases and J by 1 base, with 12 bases between the two germline ends. The CDR3 has 15 residues. Germline V CDR1 and CDR2: SGHVS, FQNEAQ. For the CDR3, the DNA is TGTGCCAGCAGCCCAGATTTGCGGTCCTACAATGAGCAGTTCTTC. Translation gives CASSPDLRSYNEQFF.

The V and J genes are TRBV7-6 and TRBJ2-1; 7 bases are shared with TRBD1. The V segment lost 5 bases and the J segment 2 bases; nucleotides outside the gene matches: 6. The CDR3 has 15 residues. Germline CDR1 and CDR2: SGHVS and FNYEAQ. CDR3 in DNA: TGTGCCAGCAGCGCGACAGGGACCCCCTACAATGAGCAGTTCTTC. Protein: CASSATGTPYNEQFF.

The chain recombines TRBV7-9 with TRBJ1-1; D is unclear. The CDR3 covers 12 residues. Trimming left V 7 bases short and J 4 bases short, with 10 bases between. CDR1 is SEHNR, CDR2 FQNEAQ, per germline (reference sequence). CDR3 sequence (DNA): TGTGCCAGCAAGGTCATGGGCACTGAAGCTTTCTTT. Translating it yields CASKVMGTEAFF.

V usage is TRBV9 and J usage is TRBJ1-5, with D perhaps matching TRBD1 (6 bases). Per the germline V gene, CDR1 is SGDLS and CDR2 is YYNGEE. The CDR3 is made up of 15 amino acids. V was clipped by 6 bases and J by 4 bases, with 17 bases between them. The CDR3 loop is CASNRAGQRNQPQHF. CDR3 coding DNA: TGTGCCAGCAATAGGGCGGGACAAAGAAATCAGCCCCAGCATTTT.

The J gene is TRBJ1-1, the V gene TRBV3-1 (or the pseudogene TRBV3-2); D may be TRBD1 (6 bases). The CDR3 has 13 amino acids. Germline V gives CDR1 LGHDT, CDR2 YNNKEL (reference sequence). V gave up 6 bases and J gave up 1 base, with 9 bases separating them. This chain's CDR3 is CASRNRANTEAFF. CDR3 nucleotide sequence: TGTGCCAGCAGAAACAGGGCGAACACTGAAGCTTTCTTT.

This clone has only one observation. The rearrangement uses TRBV28 and TRBJ1-4; D is ambiguous. The V end was cut by 6 bases, the J end by 6 bases, with 5 bases between. CDR1 is MDHEN, CDR2 SYDVKM, per germline. The CDR3 consists of 11 residues. This chain's CDR3 is CASSSHEKLFF. The CDR3 region has the DNA TGTGCCAGCAGCAGTCATGAAAAACTGTTTTTT.

This chain links TRBV4-1 with TRBJ1-4; D is possibly TRBD1 (5 bases). This CDR3 has 15 amino acids. Germline V CDR1 and CDR2: MGHRA, YSYEKL. With 0 bases removed from V and 8 bases from J, the gap between germline ends came to 13 bases. DNA of the CDR3: TGCGCCAGCAGCCAAGATTCGGGGGTCAACGAAAAACTGTTTTTT. Translation: CASSQDSGVNEKLFF.